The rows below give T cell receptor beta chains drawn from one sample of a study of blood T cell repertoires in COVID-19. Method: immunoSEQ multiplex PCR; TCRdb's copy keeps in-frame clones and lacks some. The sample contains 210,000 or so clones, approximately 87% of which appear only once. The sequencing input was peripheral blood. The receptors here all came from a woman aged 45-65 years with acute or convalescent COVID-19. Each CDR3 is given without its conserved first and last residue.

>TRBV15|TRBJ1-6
ATSRDEGSPLH
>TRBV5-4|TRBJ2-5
ASSLKETQY
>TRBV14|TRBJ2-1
ASSQGGNSYNEQF
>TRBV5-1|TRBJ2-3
ASSVDWQSFTDTQY
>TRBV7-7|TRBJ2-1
ASSPTSGGASEQF
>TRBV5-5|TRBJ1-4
ASSSQGLANEKLF
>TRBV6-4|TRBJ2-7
ASSLAGVSYEQY
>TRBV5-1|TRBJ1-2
ASSPGVNYGYT
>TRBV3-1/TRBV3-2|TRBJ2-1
ASSQDTGDYNEQF
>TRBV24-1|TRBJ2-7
ATSALDFPYEQY
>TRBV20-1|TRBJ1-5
SASSGKTTQPQH
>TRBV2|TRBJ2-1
ASRGSSGRPSSYNEQF
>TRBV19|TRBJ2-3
ATRTSGTDTQY
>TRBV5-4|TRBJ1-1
ASSSRDRGGDTEAF
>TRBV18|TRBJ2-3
ASSLRLARELDADTQY
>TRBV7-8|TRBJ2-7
ASSSGGGRALYYEQY
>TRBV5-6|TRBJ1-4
ASSLGRGRGNEKLF